This T cell receptor beta chain appears in the sequencing data of a study of blood T cell repertoires in COVID-19. Study at large: COVID-19 samples from acute and convalescent phases originated in the United States, Italy and Spain. PBMCs, B-cell-depleted T cells, or T cells were the source of the cDNA or gDNA that made up the material.

Original methodology: Reference gene primer amplification gave estimated nucleated cell counts. Measured with immunoSEQ multiplex PCR; TCRdb has only the in-frame clones, and not every one. V and J calls and clone size are given by that table; D and trimming were obtained from the DNA. The table records 130,000 or so clones, roughly 85% of them present only once. CDR1 SGHRS and CDR2 YFSETQ come from the germline V gene. This CDR3 spans 15 amino acids. The V segment lost 1 base and the J segment 3 bases; nucleotides outside the gene matches: 5. V gene TRBV5-1 combines with J gene TRBJ2-3; 7 positions agree with TRBD2. The sample comprised peripheral blood. This TCR was sampled from a man between 35 and 55 years old with acute or convalescent COVID-19. In nucleotides, the CDR3 is TGCGCCAGCAGCTTGTTTGGCGGGAGAACAGATACGCAGTATTTT. Protein sequence: CASSLFGGRTDTQYF.